The 10 T cell receptor beta chains below were found in one sample sequenced in a study of response to subunit inactivated influenza vaccine. Using its own MiXCR run on the RT-PCR reads, TCRdb lists one record per CDR3 protein. The sample holds about half a million distinct CDR3 sequences; around 9.9% are singletons and the top ten take approximately 12%. Sequences were derived from PBMCs from blood, sampled roughly 46 days after vaccination. Receptor source: a man aged 50 or older who received an inactivated influenza vaccine.

This sequence joins TRBV15 and TRBJ2-7; D is unclear. Trimming stripped 0 bases from V and 3 bases from J, with 6 bases between. From germline, CDR1 is LNHNV and CDR2 YYDKDF (reference sequence). This CDR3 contains 13 residues. CDR3 residues: CATSRDALYEQYF. The CDR3 DNA is TGTGCCACCAGCAGAGATGCCCTCTACGAGCAGTACTTC. The complete variable domain, with remaining parts taken from reference TRBV15 and TRBJ2-7, reads DAMVIQNPRYQVTQFGKPVTLSCSQTLNHNVMYWYQQKSSQAPKLLFHYYDKDFNNEADTPDNFQSRRPNTSFCFLDIRSPGLGDTAMYLCATSRDALYEQYFGPGTRLTVT.

There are a few counts of this clonotype. The chain recombines TRBV12-3 or TRBV12-4 with TRBJ2-1, with D possibly matching TRBD2 (5 bases). The V gene lost 8 bases and the J gene lost 4 bases, with 15 bases spanning the gap. This CDR3 comprises 14 residues. This chain's CDR3 is CASLKPGVYNEQFF. The CDR3 nucleotides are TGTGCCAGCCTGAAGCCCGGGGTTTACAATGAGCAGTTCTTC.

The rearrangement joins TRBV5-6 to TRBJ1-1; no definite D call. Germline assignment: CDR1 SGHDT and CDR2 YYEEEE. The CDR3 spans 14 residues. V was pared by 4 bases and J by 4 bases, with 14 bases between. The CDR3 nucleotides read TGTGCCAGCAGCCGACGGGGTGTTGGCACTGAAGCTTTCTTT. Encoded protein: CASSRRGVGTEAFF.

The chain combines TRBV3-1 with TRBJ1-1, with D perhaps matching TRBD1 (5 bases). V was cut by 1 base and J by 12 bases, with 12 bases left in between. The germline gives CDR1 LGHDT, CDR2 YNNKEL (reference sequence). This CDR3 contains 12 residues. The CDR3: CASSQVSGRSFF. CDR3 nucleotide sequence: TGTGCCAGCAGCCAAGTCTCAGGGAGGTCTTTCTTT.

Only a few counts were recorded for this clonotype. The J gene is TRBJ1-1, the V gene TRBV4-1; D unclear. This CDR3 has 15 residues. In germline, CDR1 is MGHRA, CDR2 YSYEKL. V was trimmed by 2 bases and J by 7 bases, leaving 17 bases between them. DNA of the CDR3: TGCGCCAGCAGCCAAACGGGGAGTCAGCGTGGTGAAGCTTTCTTT. Protein product: CASSQTGSQRGEAFF.

This clonotype appeared a few times. The rearrangement joins TRBV4-1 to TRBJ2-3; TRBD2 matches at 7 bases. There are 21 residues in the CDR3. The J segment lost 0 bases and the V segment lost 0 bases, leaving 18 bases of the junction unmatched. Germline V lookup: CDR1 MGHRA, CDR2 YSYEKL. CDR3 DNA: TGCGCCAGCAGCCAAGAAGGCCATTTACCGGGACTAACATCTAGCACAGATACGCAGTATTTT. Its translation is CASSQEGHLPGLTSSTDTQYF.

This clonotype was counted many times. The rearrangement uses TRBV10-3 and TRBJ2-1; 11 nucleotides agree with TRBD1. The germline CDR1 and CDR2 sequences are ENHRY and SYGVKD. J was trimmed by 6 bases and V by 4 bases; bases with no gene match: 2. CDR3 size: 14 residues. The CDR3 sequence is CAISAGTGGNEQFF. DNA of the CDR3: TGTGCCATCAGTGCCGGGACAGGGGGCAATGAGCAGTTCTTC.

This clonotype was seen more than once but under ten times. The chain recombines TRBV4-3 with TRBJ2-7, with a possible D match to TRBD2 (7 bases). This CDR3 spans 15 amino acids. With 0 bases removed from V and 5 bases from J, the gap between germline ends came to 14 bases. Germline V gene sequence: CDR1 LGHNA, CDR2 YSLEER. The CDR3 protein is CASSQEVRGGDEQYF. The DNA of the CDR3 is TGCGCCAGCAGCCAAGAAGTCAGGGGAGGGGACGAGCAGTACTTC.

This clonotype was seen only a few times. The gene calls are TRBV6-2 or TRBV6-3 and TRBJ2-7, with 10 bases lining up with TRBD2. CDR1 is MNHEY, CDR2 SVGEGT, per germline. The J segment lost 3 bases and the V segment lost 7 bases, leaving 6 bases of the junction unmatched. CDR3 size: 14 residues. CDR3 bases: TGTGCCAGCATCCCTACTAGCGGGATCTACGAGCAGTACTTC. This translates into CASIPTSGIYEQYF.

This clonotype was counted between two and nine times. The chain employs TRBV7-2 and TRBJ2-7; 8 bases are a match to TRBD2. The CDR3 length is 14 residues. Germline V gives CDR1 SGHTA, CDR2 FQGNSA. The trim removed 5 bases at V and 1 base at J, leaving 4 bases unmatched. CDR3 amino acids: CASSRGGPSYEQYF. The CDR3 bases are TGTGCCAGCAGCCGGGGGGGGCCGTCCTACGAGCAGTACTTC.